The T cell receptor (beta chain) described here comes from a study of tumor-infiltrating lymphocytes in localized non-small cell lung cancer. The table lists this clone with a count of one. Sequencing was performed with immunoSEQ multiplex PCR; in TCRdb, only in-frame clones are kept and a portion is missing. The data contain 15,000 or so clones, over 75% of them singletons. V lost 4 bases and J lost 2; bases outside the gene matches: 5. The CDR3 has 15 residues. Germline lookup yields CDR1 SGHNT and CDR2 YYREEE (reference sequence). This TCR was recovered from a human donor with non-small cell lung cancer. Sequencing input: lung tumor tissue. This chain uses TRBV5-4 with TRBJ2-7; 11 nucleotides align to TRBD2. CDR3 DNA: TGTGCCAGCAGCCCCGGACTAGCGGGCACCTACGAGCAGTACTTC. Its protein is CASSPGLAGTYEQYF. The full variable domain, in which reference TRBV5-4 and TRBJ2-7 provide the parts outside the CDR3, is ETGVTQSPTHLIKTRGQQVTLRCSSQSGHNTVSWYQQALGQGPQFIFQYYREEENGRGNFPPRFSGLQFPNYSSELNVNALELDDSALYLCASSPGLAGTYEQYFGPGTRLTVT.